The source of this TCR beta chain is a study of OX40 agonist ivuxolimab in advanced cancers. Here immunoSEQ multiplex PCR was the method, and the copy in TCRdb shows in-frame clones only, minus some. The repertoire holds around 30,000 clones, with over 90% as singletons. The CDR3 runs to 14 residues. Per the germline V gene, CDR1 is MDHEN and CDR2 is SYDVKM. Trimming removed 8 bases from V and 0 bases from J, with 13 bases in between. Overall study results and limits: Researchers report that CD8+ T cells had, on average, more expanded clones than CD4+. Clonal expansion was among the lowest in partial responders at 0.1-3.0 mg/kg, especially CD8+.

Notes on this clone: Its antigen remains unknown.

This sequence was found in an adult with an advanced solid tumor such as melanoma, head and neck, liver or kidney cancer. The source was CD4+ or CD8+ T cells sorted from blood, collected in a trial of the OX40 agonist ivuxolimab. V is TRBV28 and J is TRBJ1-1; D not resolved. The CDR3 DNA sequence: TGTGCCAGCGTCAAGTCGGTTCTGAACACTGAAGCTTTCTTT. Protein product: CASVKSVLNTEAFF.